Sequencing of this TCR beta chain was carried out in a study of cytomegalovirus exposure and HLA in healthy donors. About this clone itself: Its antigen is not identified.

CDR3 length: 15 residues. Germline CDR1 reads MDHEN; CDR2 reads SYDVKM. V dropped 4 bases and J dropped 2; count of bases not matched to a gene: 4. The PCR employed 60 Vbeta primers together with 13 Jbeta primers. Clones were sequenced by immunoSEQ multiplex PCR, and TCRdb holds only the in-frame ones, with some missing. The data hold 150,000 to 200,000 clones, with 70% to 85% observed a single time. Study-wide results and limits: In a later analysis, a genetic analysis reported fewer productive-TCR N-insertions in an Asian-associated ancestry cluster than the cohort average. In a later analysis, at a false discovery rate of 0.05, approximately 16,000 TCR beta sequences matched HLA alleles. The listing of fewer than 200 TCR beta chains classed them as cytomegalovirus-associated.

The chain uses TRBV28 and TRBJ2-1, with 8 bases identical to TRBD1. This clonotype was obtained from a man aged 18-30 years in good health and CMV-seronegative. The sample taken for sequencing was PBMCs. The CDR3 DNA sequence: TGTGCCAGCAGTTCCGGACAGGGAACCTACAATGAGCAGTTCTTC. Translated, it gives CASSSGQGTYNEQFF.